Below are 32 T cell receptor beta chains sequenced from a single sample in a study of T cell repertoires in cytomegalovirus infection. No antigen has been identified for these receptors. TCRdb re-called the reads with MiXCR, one entry per CDR3 protein. The repertoire includes nearly 700,000 distinct CDR3 sequences, around 32% of them detected once, and roughly 18% sits in the top ten. The starting material was cultured PBMCs, obtained from culture after CMV antigen stimulation. The receptors stem from a human donor in good health (CMV status not recorded). Some clones in this sample may be carry-over from other donors' samples.

This chain joins TRBV7-9 and TRBJ2-5; TRBD2 matches at 8 bases. Losses at the gene ends were 5 bases for V and 1 base for J; bases not matched to a gene: 12. Germline values: CDR1 SEHNR, CDR2 FQNEAQ (reference sequence). This CDR3 is built from 17 residues. DNA of the CDR3: TGTGCCAGCAGCAGTGGACTGTTAGCGGGGCCCCAAGAGACCCAGTACTTC. As protein: CASSSGLLAGPQETQYF.

J is TRBJ2-7 and V is TRBV5-5, with D possibly TRBD2 on 6 matching bases. Germline loops: CDR1 SGHKS, CDR2 YYEKEE (reference sequence). V was pared by 4 bases and J by 0 bases, with 14 bases between. The CDR3 length is 15 residues. The DNA of the CDR3 is TGTGCCAGCAGCCCCCGGGACGGGAGCTCCTACGAGCAGTACTTC. Protein: CASSPRDGSSYEQYF.

V gene TRBV2 combines with J gene TRBJ1-6; D unresolved. From germline, CDR1 is SNHLY and CDR2 FYNNEI. Trimming shortened V by 4 bases and J by 3 bases, and 10 bases separated the two germline ends. CDR3 length: 15 amino acids. The CDR3 nucleotides are TGTGCCAGCAGTGTGGAGGGAGGCTATAATTCACCCCTCCACTTT. Its translation: CASSVEGGYNSPLHF. Based on the CDR3 plus reference TRBV2 and TRBJ1-6, the full variable domain is EPEVTQTPSHQVTQMGQEVILRCVPISNHLYFYWYRQILGQKVEFLVSFYNNEISEKSEIFDDQFSVERPDGSNFTLKIRSTKLEDSAMYFCASSVEGGYNSPLHFGNGTRLTVT.

This clonotype was found a few times. This chain links TRBV6-5 with TRBJ2-2; a possible D gene is TRBD2 (6 bases). V dropped 6 bases and J dropped 7 bases, with 24 bases sitting between them. CDR1 and CDR2 (germline): MNHEY, SVGAGI. The CDR3 runs 17 residues. The CDR3 DNA reads TGTGCCAGCAGCAGAAGGAGACTGGGCCTCGGGAGCGGGGAGCTGTTTTTT. The encoded protein is CASSRRRLGLGSGELFF.

In this sample, this clonotype turned up many times. The chain links TRBV12-3 or TRBV12-4 to TRBJ1-6; TRBD1 is a possible D gene (5 bases). Deletions cut 2 bases from V and 3 bases from J, with 8 bases between. This CDR3 contains 15 residues. CDR3: CASSLRGHYNSPLHF. DNA of the CDR3: TGTGCCAGCAGTTTAAGAGGACACTATAATTCACCCCTCCACTTT.

The chain is built from TRBV28 and TRBJ1-1; TRBD1 is a possible D gene (5 bases). V lost 4 bases and J lost 6, with 15 bases in between. Germline V gives CDR1 MDHEN, CDR2 SYDVKM. The CDR3 covers 14 residues. The DNA for the CDR3 is TGTGCCAGCAGTTCCCCTGGGGGGAGGTCTGAAGCTTTCTTT. Encoded protein: CASSSPGGRSEAFF.

This chain links TRBV10-3 with TRBJ1-1; D remains unclear. From germline, CDR1 is ENHRY and CDR2 SYGVKD. Trimming cost V 6 bases and J 3 bases, with 5 bases left between them. The CDR3 consists of 11 residues. The CDR3 is CAIREDTEAFF. Written as DNA, the CDR3 is TGTGCCATCAGGGAGGACACTGAAGCTTTCTTT.

The gene calls are TRBV7-2 and TRBJ2-7, with a tentative D call TRBD2 (6 bases). V lost 2 bases, J lost 2 bases, and 13 bases lay in between. CDR1 is SGHTA, CDR2 FQGNSA, per germline. CDR3 length: 15 amino acids. The CDR3 sequence: CASSLHAGGTYEQYF. The CDR3 DNA is TGTGCCAGCAGCTTACATGCCGGGGGTACCTACGAGCAGTACTTC.

This sequence joins TRBV7-2 and TRBJ2-7, with D maybe TRBD1 (5 bases). Deletions cut 5 bases from V and 5 bases from J, with 22 bases between. The CDR3 runs to 16 residues. Germline V gene lookup returns CDR1 SGHTA and CDR2 FQGNSA. The CDR3 coding sequence is TGTGCCAGCAGCCAGTCAACGTGGCAGGGTTTGGACGAGCAGTACTTC. As protein: CASSQSTWQGLDEQYF.

The chain uses TRBV28 and TRBJ2-1; weak D call: TRBD2 (7 bases). CDR3 length equals 17 residues. Germline V CDR1 and CDR2: MDHEN, SYDVKM. V was clipped by 6 bases and J by 3 bases, with 21 bases between them. The CDR3 region has the DNA TGTGCCAGCAGCCCTGTGTCTGGGGGGGGGCACTACAATGAGCAGTTCTTC. Protein product: CASSPVSGGGHYNEQFF.

CDR3 amino acids: CSAERQGNQPQHF. CDR3 sequence (DNA): TGCAGTGCTGAACGACAGGGAAATCAGCCCCAGCATTTT. The gene calls are TRBV20-1 and TRBJ1-5; the match to TRBD1 covers 7 bases. CDR1 and CDR2 from the germline V gene are DFQATT and SNEGSKA (reference sequence). V was clipped by 5 bases and J by 4 bases; unmatched bases: 5. The CDR3 has 13 amino acids.

This clonotype turned up a few times. The chain carries TRBV7-6 and TRBJ2-7, with 7 bases that match TRBD2. After removal of 5 bases from V and 0 bases from J, the junction contained 13 bases not matched to a gene. Germline values: CDR1 SGHVS, CDR2 FNYEAQ. This CDR3 contains 17 residues. The CDR3 loop is CASSPGAGKLSSYEQYF. CDR3 DNA sequence: TGTGCCAGCAGCCCGGGAGCGGGAAAACTAAGCTCCTACGAGCAGTACTTC. The variable domain in full, completed from reference TRBV7-6 and TRBJ2-7, reads GAGVSQSPRYKVTKRGQDVALRCDPISGHVSLYWYRQALGQGPEFLTYFNYEAQQDKSGLPNDRFSAERPEGSISTLTIQRTEQRDSAMYRCASSPGAGKLSSYEQYFGPGTRLTVT.

This clonotype has a single count. The gene calls are TRBV2 and TRBJ2-1, with TRBD2 identical over 9 bases. This CDR3 spans 15 amino acids. J gave up 5 bases and V 6 bases, and 8 bases lay outside the gene matches. CDR1 and CDR2 from the germline V gene are SNHLY and FYNNEI. CDR3: CASRENIAGDNEQFF. The CDR3 nucleotides are TGTGCCAGCAGAGAGAATATAGCGGGAGACAATGAGCAGTTCTTC.

V gene TRBV20-1 combines with J gene TRBJ2-3; TRBD2 agrees at 7 bases. CDR3 size: 15 residues. Germline CDR1 is DFQATT and CDR2 is SNEGSKA (reference sequence). Trimming took 3 bases from V and 1 from J; bases not matched to a gene: 7. CDR3 sequence: CSARGGSRGTDTQYF. The CDR3 coding sequence is TGCAGTGCTAGGGGCGGGAGTCGGGGCACAGATACGCAGTATTTT.

A few counts support this clonotype. The chain recombines TRBV12-3 or TRBV12-4 with TRBJ2-7, with D hard to call. The CDR3 is 13 amino acids. The V and J ends lost 1 base and 5 bases respectively, with 9 bases between them. CDR3 in amino acids: CASSLVLNHEQYF. DNA of the CDR3: TGTGCCAGCAGTTTAGTCTTGAATCACGAGCAGTACTTC.

The V call is TRBV7-9, the J call TRBJ2-5; D gene unclear. V was shortened by 1 base and J by 5 bases, with 11 bases between the two germline ends. Germline values: CDR1 SEHNR, CDR2 FQNEAQ (reference sequence). CDR3 length equals 14 residues. The CDR3 bases are TGTGCCAGCAGCTTAGACCGGCTGGGGGAGACCCAGTACTTC. Protein product: CASSLDRLGETQYF.

About this clonotype itself: Possible read error: a much larger clone is one base away. The chain couples TRBV7-2 to TRBJ2-3, with 12 bases identical to TRBD2. Per the germline V gene, CDR1 is SGHTA and CDR2 is FQGNSA. This CDR3 is 17 amino acids long. The CDR3 spells CASSLVLAGGLTDAQYF. The CDR3 nucleotides are TGTGCCAGCAGCTTAGTCCTAGCGGGAGGGCTCACAGATGCGCAGTATTTT.

This CDR3 reads CASSPGPGTIEAFF. The CDR3 coding sequence is TGTGCCAGCTCACCAGGTCCCGGGACAATTGAAGCTTTCTTT. V gene TRBV18 combines with J gene TRBJ1-1; D might be TRBD1 (6 bases). Looked up from germline, CDR1 is KGHSH and CDR2 is LQKENI. V was trimmed by 2 bases and J by 7 bases, leaving 14 bases between them. The CDR3 spans 14 residues.

The chain combines TRBV6-1 with TRBJ1-2; TRBD1 might be the D (5 bases). V gave up 2 bases and J gave up 2 bases, with 12 bases separating them. The CDR3 has 15 amino acids. Germline V gene data show CDR1 as MNHNS and CDR2 as SASEGT. CDR3 loop: CASSEWLGQNYGYTF. CDR3 DNA: TGTGCCAGCAGTGAATGGTTGGGGCAGAACTATGGCTACACCTTC.

The chain couples TRBV20-1 to TRBJ2-3; TRBD1 might be the D (6 bases). V lost 4 bases and J 0 bases, leaving 11 bases between the germline ends. This CDR3 comprises 14 residues. From germline, CDR1 is DFQATT and CDR2 SNEGSKA (reference sequence). CDR3 sequence: CSAMTGRSTDTQYF. CDR3 nucleotide sequence: TGCAGTGCTATGACAGGCCGTAGCACAGATACGCAGTATTTT.

This chain joins TRBV7-9 and TRBJ2-1, with 10 bases matching TRBD2. The CDR3 is made up of 15 amino acids. From germline, CDR1 is SEHNR and CDR2 FQNEAQ (reference sequence). J lost 8 bases, V lost 1 base, and 5 bases had no gene match. DNA of the CDR3: TGTGCCAGCAGCTTAGTACTAGCGGGATTCGATGAGCAGTTCTTC. Residues: CASSLVLAGFDEQFF.

There are many counts of this clonotype. This chain joins TRBV7-2 and TRBJ1-2; TRBD1 agrees at 7 bases. The CDR3 consists of 14 residues. V shed 4 bases and J 3 bases; nucleotides not matched to a gene: 5. From germline, CDR1 is SGHTA and CDR2 FQGNSA. Here the CDR3 DNA reads TGTGCCAGCAGCTCCAGGGGGGAAGACTATGGCTACACCTTC. As protein: CASSSRGEDYGYTF.

For the CDR3, the DNA is TGTGCCAGCAGCCCCAGGGTGGGCCCATCCTATGGCTACACCTTC. Translated: CASSPRVGPSYGYTF. V and J are TRBV27 and TRBJ1-2, with D perhaps TRBD1 (5 bases). The CDR3 runs 15 residues. The V and J ends lost 6 bases and 4 bases respectively, with 18 bases between them. The germline gives CDR1 MNHEY, CDR2 SMNVEV (reference sequence).

The chain couples TRBV9 to TRBJ2-1; D might be TRBD2 (7 bases). Trimming removed 2 bases at V and 6 bases at J, with 12 bases between. This CDR3 spans 14 amino acids. Germline V gene sequence: CDR1 SGDLS, CDR2 YYNGEE. Here the CDR3 reads CASSVSGGVNEQFF. Here the CDR3 DNA reads TGTGCCAGCAGCGTTTCGGGGGGCGTCAATGAGCAGTTCTTC. Combining the CDR3 with reference TRBV9 and TRBJ2-1 gives the whole variable domain DSGVTQTPKHLITATGQRVTLRCSPRSGDLSVYWYQQSLDQGLQFLIQYYNGEERAKGNILERFSAQQFPDLHSELNLSSLELGDSALYFCASSVSGGVNEQFFGPGTRLTVL.

This clonotype was detected once. The CDR3 carries no conserved terminal phenylalanine or tryptophan, so it likely arises from a read error. The chain couples TRBV7-4 to TRBJ2-1, with D possibly being TRBD1 (5 bases). The CDR3 spans 12 residues. Trimming stripped 4 bases from V and 8 bases from J, with 9 bases between. Per germline, CDR1 SGHVT and CDR2 SQSDAQ. CDR3 nucleotide sequence: TGTGCCAGCAGCTACAGGTTTTATGAGCAGTTCCTC. Translation gives CASSYRFYEQFL.

This clonotype was observed many times. The chain employs TRBV4-2 and TRBJ1-6; D uncertain. Per the germline V gene, CDR1 is LGHNA and CDR2 is YNFKEQ. There are 15 residues in the CDR3. The V end was cut by 0 bases, the J end by 5 bases, with 8 bases between. The CDR3: CASSQDASNNSPLHF. The CDR3 DNA is TGTGCCAGCAGCCAAGATGCCAGTAATAATTCACCCCTCCACTTT.

This clonotype was seen repeatedly, ten times or more. The rearrangement uses TRBV7-8 and TRBJ2-7; maybe TRBD2 (6 bases). The germline CDR1 and CDR2 sequences are SGHVS and FQNEAQ. This CDR3 comprises 13 residues. The V end lost 2 bases, the J end lost 6 bases, and 11 bases lay between the germline ends. The CDR3 nucleotides are TGTGCCAGCAGCTTAATAGCGGAGGGCGAGCAGTACTTC. It codes for CASSLIAEGEQYF.

This sequence joins TRBV28 and TRBJ2-1; TRBD2 agrees at 13 bases. Germline values: CDR1 MDHEN, CDR2 SYDVKM. The CDR3 contains 13 residues. V gave up 5 bases and J gave up 8 bases; unmatched junction bases: 0. CDR3 protein: CASSTSGGDEQFF. CDR3 nucleotide sequence: TGTGCCAGCAGTACTAGCGGGGGGGATGAGCAGTTCTTC.

This clonotype was counted many times. The chain recombines TRBV7-2 with TRBJ1-4; possible D gene TRBD1, 5 bases. Trimming shortened V by 2 bases and J by 6 bases, and 10 bases separated the two germline ends. The CDR3 consists of 14 residues. Germline V CDR1 and CDR2: SGHTA, FQGNSA. The CDR3 bases are TGTGCCAGCAGCTTAATGAGGGGTGATGAAAAACTGTTTTTT. Translated, it gives CASSLMRGDEKLFF.

This clonotype has more than one count but fewer than ten. The chain joins TRBV7-2 to TRBJ1-5; D not certain. V shed 6 bases and J shed 5 bases, with 17 bases lying between them. This CDR3 region has 15 residues. Germline V lookup: CDR1 SGHTA, CDR2 FQGNSA. DNA of the CDR3: TGTGCCAGCAGTCTAACATGGGCGAGTGATCAGCCCCAGCATTTT. Translated: CASSLTWASDQPQHF.

This clonotype was found a few times. V usage is TRBV7-8 and J usage is TRBJ2-1; 7 bases map to TRBD1. V lost 5 bases, J lost 6 bases, and 10 bases stayed unmatched. CDR1 SGHVS and CDR2 FQNEAQ come from the germline V gene. The CDR3 is 15 amino acids. CDR3 region: CASSPDRVGRNEQFF. Written as DNA, the CDR3 is TGTGCCAGCAGCCCCGACAGGGTTGGGCGCAATGAGCAGTTCTTC.

The CDR3: CASSRKTGEGYTF. Written as DNA, the CDR3 is TGTGCCAGCAGCCGGAAAACGGGGGAAGGCTACACCTTC. The chain combines TRBV7-2 with TRBJ1-2, with D perhaps matching TRBD1 (5 bases). Germline V gene lookup returns CDR1 SGHTA and CDR2 FQGNSA. The germline V and J ends were trimmed by 5 bases and 8 bases, with 15 bases remaining between them. The CDR3 has 13 residues.